The 32 T cell receptor beta chains below were found in one sample sequenced in a study of CD8 T cells in ankylosing spondylitis. TCRdb analysed the 5' RACE reads with MiXCR anew, one entry per CDR3 protein. The sample contains some 270,000 distinct CDR3 sequences, 30% to 40% of which appear only once. Sequencing was done on a sample of blood, either unsorted or a sorted T cell fraction (not recorded which). The source is a male donor with ankylosing spondylitis or in good health (not recorded which).

In this sample, this clonotype turned up a few times. The chain uses TRBV29-1 and TRBJ2-4; D remains unclear. This CDR3 contains 13 residues. With 1 base removed from V and 5 bases from J, the gap between germline ends came to 9 bases. Germline values: CDR1 SQVTM, CDR2 ANQGSEA. In DNA form, the CDR3 reads TGCAGCGTTGAAGGTGACAAAGAAAACATTCAGTACTTC. Residues: CSVEGDKENIQYF.

The chain joins TRBV28 to TRBJ2-3; TRBD1 agrees at 9 bases. CDR3 length: 15 amino acids. V lost 6 bases, J lost 1 base, and 5 bases stayed unmatched. CDR1 and CDR2 from the germline V gene are MDHEN and SYDVKM. Here the CDR3 DNA reads TGTGCCAGCAGCCCACAGGGGGCACGCACAGATACGCAGTATTTT. Protein: CASSPQGARTDTQYF.

The chain employs TRBV30 and TRBJ2-3; maybe TRBD2 (5 bases). Germline assignment: CDR1 GTSNPN and CDR2 SVGIG (reference sequence). V was pared by 1 base and J by 4 bases, with 15 bases between. The CDR3 contains 15 residues. The CDR3 protein is CAWSATGVWADTQYF. The CDR3 coding sequence is TGTGCCTGGAGTGCAACCGGGGTGTGGGCAGATACGCAGTATTTT.

The chain links TRBV11-2 to TRBJ1-3; D is unresolved. Germline loops: CDR1 SGHAT, CDR2 FQNNGV. The CDR3 has 11 amino acids. Deletions cut 5 bases from V and 3 bases from J, with 2 bases between. The CDR3 spells CASSDGNTIYF. CDR3 DNA: TGTGCCAGCAGCGATGGAAACACCATATATTTT.

This chain joins TRBV7-8 and TRBJ2-7; D uncertain. Deletions cut 9 bases from V and 2 bases from J, with 23 bases between. Germline V lookup: CDR1 SGHVS, CDR2 FQNEAQ. This CDR3 is built from 16 residues. In nucleotides, the CDR3 is TGTGCCAGGAGCCCCATGGGTAAGGTATCGCCCTACGAGCAGTACTTC. As protein: CARSPMGKVSPYEQYF.

The rearrangement joins TRBV20-1 to TRBJ2-7; D possibly corresponds to TRBD1 (5 bases). CDR3 length: 12 residues. The germline V and J ends were trimmed by 3 bases and 0 bases, with 6 bases remaining between them. Germline V gene data show CDR1 as DFQATT and CDR2 as SNEGSKA (reference sequence). CDR3 bases: TGCAGTGCTAGTAGGGGCTCCTACGAGCAGTACTTC. It translates to CSASRGSYEQYF.

This clonotype has a handful of counts. The chain couples TRBV20-1 to TRBJ2-1; TRBD1 might be the D (6 bases). The CDR3 runs to 15 residues. In germline, CDR1 is DFQATT, CDR2 SNEGSKA (reference sequence). Trimming stripped 6 bases from V and 4 bases from J, with 19 bases between. CDR3: CSAPPGVIAYNEQFF. The CDR3 DNA sequence: TGCAGTGCGCCCCCAGGGGTTATTGCTTACAATGAGCAGTTCTTC.

The chain recombines TRBV4-2 with TRBJ2-3; the D call may be TRBD1 or TRBD2 (5 bases each). The length of the CDR3 is 17 residues. Trimming pared 0 bases from V and 0 bases from J, leaving 13 bases between. Germline V gives CDR1 LGHNA, CDR2 YNFKEQ. The CDR3 here is CASSQDLGVDSTDTQYF. CDR3 DNA: TGTGCCAGCAGCCAAGATCTGGGGGTGGATAGCACAGATACGCAGTATTTT.

This clonotype was seen a few times. The J gene is TRBJ2-2, the V gene TRBV24-1; D is undetermined. The CDR3 is 13 residues long. Trimming removed 4 bases at V and 8 bases at J, with 10 bases between. The V gene's germline CDR1 is KGHDR and CDR2 SFDVKD. CDR3 bases: TGTGCCACCAGTGAGCGCAGAACTGGGGAGCTGTTTTTT. Translation: CATSERRTGELFF.

V gene TRBV29-1 combines with J gene TRBJ2-5, with D perhaps TRBD2 (5 bases). V was pared by 6 bases and J by 2 bases, with 16 bases between. The CDR3 contains 14 residues. Germline V lookup: CDR1 SQVTM, CDR2 ANQGSEA. The CDR3 DNA follows: TGCAGCGTCTACCTTACTAGGCTACAAGAGACCCAGTACTTC. Residues: CSVYLTRLQETQYF. Looking up the rest from reference TRBV29-1 and TRBJ2-5 gives the full variable domain: SAVISQKPSRDICQRGTSLTIQCQVDSQVTMMFWYRQQPGQSLTLIATANQGSEATYESGFVIDKFPISRPNLTFSTLTVSNMSPEDSSIYLCSVYLTRLQETQYFGPGTRLLVL.

This clonotype was seen more than once but under ten times. V and J are TRBV12-3 or TRBV12-4 and TRBJ2-2; possible D gene TRBD2, 6 bases. V was cut by 6 bases and J by 5 bases, with 16 bases left in between. The CDR3 runs to 15 residues. The CDR3 bases are TGTGCCAGCAGCCCTCCGACGGGGGTGACCGGGGAGCTGTTTTTT. Amino acids: CASSPPTGVTGELFF.

The rearrangement links TRBV7-2 to TRBJ2-7; D may be TRBD1 (5 bases). The V gene lost 5 bases and the J gene lost 5 bases, with 19 bases spanning the gap. Per the germline V gene, CDR1 is SGHTA and CDR2 is FQGNSA. This CDR3 contains 15 residues. CDR3 bases: TGTGCCAGCAGCCCTTCGAATTCCAGGGCCAACGAGCAGTACTTC. This encodes CASSPSNSRANEQYF.

V and J are TRBV29-1 and TRBJ2-3; D call uncertain. CDR3 size: 13 residues. The V and J ends lost 2 bases and 0 bases respectively, with 6 bases between them. From germline, CDR1 is SQVTM and CDR2 ANQGSEA. The CDR3 DNA reads TGCAGCGTTGAAATCCCTAGCACAGATACGCAGTATTTT. Encoded protein: CSVEIPSTDTQYF.

On this clonotype: The junction departs from germline at one end; a sequencing error may be responsible. This rearrangement joins TRBV6-1 to TRBJ2-1; 9 nucleotides match TRBD2. Germline V lookup: CDR1 MNHNS, CDR2 SASEGT. The CDR3 sequence is 16 residues long. The CDR3 region has the DNA TGTGCCAGCTCGCCAGCGGGGGGCGGTGGCTACAATGAGCATTTCTTC. Its protein product is CASSPAGGGGYNEHFF.

This clonotype turned up a few times. The chain uses TRBV11-3 and TRBJ2-5; TRBD1 matches at 9 bases. V trimming: 5 bases; J trimming: 5 bases; junction bases outside the gene matches: 3. CDR3 length: 13 amino acids. The germline V gene has CDR1 SGHNT and CDR2 YENEEA. CDR3 residues: CASSRDREETQYF. The CDR3 nucleotides read TGTGCCAGCAGCCGGGACAGGGAGGAGACCCAGTACTTC.

The V and J genes are TRBV29-1 and TRBJ2-7; D is ambiguous. The CDR3 covers 12 residues. The V end lost 3 bases, the J end lost 2 bases, and 8 bases lay between the germline ends. Germline loops: CDR1 SQVTM, CDR2 ANQGSEA. CDR3 sequence reads: CSVEDAAYEQYF. Written as DNA, the CDR3 is TGCAGCGTTGAGGACGCAGCCTACGAGCAGTACTTC.

This clonotype was found many times. This chain uses TRBV6-5 with TRBJ2-3; D remains unclear. The V end was cut by 0 bases, the J end by 5 bases, with 0 bases between. Germline V lookup: CDR1 MNHEY, CDR2 SVGAGI. The CDR3 contains 11 residues. In nucleotides, the CDR3 is TGTGCCAGCAGTTACTCAGATACGCAGTATTTT. Translated, it gives CASSYSDTQYF.

The CDR3 region has the DNA TGTGCCAGCAATAGTGGAGCCGCGCCCCAGCATTTT. Encoded protein: CASNSGAAPQHF. This chain connects TRBV12-3 or TRBV12-4 to TRBJ1-5; D is unresolved. V dropped 7 bases and J dropped 9 bases, with 13 bases sitting between them. This CDR3 is 12 amino acids long.

This clonotype was detected only once. The chain links TRBV2 to TRBJ2-1, with D possibly TRBD1 on 6 matching bases. Trimming stripped 2 bases from V and 7 bases from J, with 15 bases between. The CDR3 spans 15 residues. Germline CDR1 and CDR2: SNHLY and FYNNEI. The CDR3 spells CASSERQGIGNEQFF. The CDR3 nucleotides are TGTGCCAGCAGTGAAAGGCAGGGGATAGGGAATGAGCAGTTCTTC. Looking up the rest from reference TRBV2 and TRBJ2-1 gives the full variable domain: EPEVTQTPSHQVTQMGQEVILRCVPISNHLYFYWYRQILGQKVEFLVSFYNNEISEKSEIFDDQFSVERPDGSNFTLKIRSTKLEDSAMYFCASSERQGIGNEQFFGPGTRLTVL.

V and J are TRBV10-3 and TRBJ2-7, with 7 nucleotides matching TRBD1. The CDR3 totals 15 residues. Looked up from germline, CDR1 is ENHRY and CDR2 is SYGVKD. The V gene end was trimmed by 3 bases and the J gene end by 0 bases; junction bases not matched to a gene: 5. CDR3 amino acids: CAISDRDSYSYEQYF. In DNA, the CDR3 is TGTGCCATCAGTGACCGGGACAGCTACTCCTACGAGCAGTACTTC.

The chain has TRBV5-1 and TRBJ2-3; D might be TRBD2 (6 bases). The germline CDR1 and CDR2 sequences are SGHRS and YFSETQ. This CDR3 spans 15 amino acids. V lost 0 bases, J lost 6 bases, and 14 bases lay in between. As DNA, the CDR3 is TGCGCCAGCAGCTTGGCGGGGAGGCCAGAGGATACGCAGTATTTT. The encoded protein is CASSLAGRPEDTQYF.

The gene calls are TRBV12-3 or TRBV12-4 and TRBJ1-1; D perhaps matches TRBD1 (6 bases). V shed 6 bases and J shed 4 bases, with 12 bases lying between them. The CDR3 length is 13 residues. CDR3 in amino acids: CASSPGTLTEAFF. The CDR3 DNA is TGTGCCAGCAGCCCCGGGACACTCACTGAAGCTTTCTTT.

The V gene is TRBV7-8, the J gene TRBJ1-6; D not resolved. Trimming cost V 1 base and J 7 bases, with 11 bases left between them. CDR1 is SGHVS and CDR2 is FQNEAQ in the germline V gene. This CDR3 comprises 15 residues. CDR3 in amino acids: CASSLEVGWNSPLHF. CDR3 coding DNA: TGTGCCAGCAGCTTAGAAGTGGGGTGGAATTCACCCCTCCACTTT.

This clonotype showed up just once. The gene calls are TRBV3-1 and TRBJ2-3; D is ambiguous. Germline CDR1 LGHDT, CDR2 YNNKEL (reference sequence). V lost 2 bases, J lost 11 bases, and 8 bases lay in between. There are 11 residues in the CDR3. CDR3 nucleotides: TGTGCCAGCAGCCAACTATCGCGGCAGTATTTT. The encoded protein is CASSQLSRQYF.

J is TRBJ1-1 and V is TRBV3-1; no clear D gene. This CDR3 comprises 16 residues. V gave up 0 bases and J gave up 0 bases, with 11 bases separating them. The germline CDR1 and CDR2 sequences are LGHDT and YNNKEL (reference sequence). The CDR3 is CASSQEGRRMNTEAFF. CDR3 DNA: TGTGCCAGCAGCCAAGAGGGCCGCAGGATGAACACTGAAGCTTTCTTT.

The J gene is TRBJ1-4, the V gene TRBV29-1; tentatively, D is TRBD1 (5 bases). The CDR3 totals 13 residues. V was trimmed by 8 bases and J by 3 bases, leaving 13 bases between them. Germline lookup yields CDR1 SQVTM and CDR2 ANQGSEA. CDR3 amino acids: CSSRGAANEKLFF. In DNA form, the CDR3 reads TGCAGCTCCCGAGGGGCAGCTAATGAAAAACTGTTTTTT.

The chain carries TRBV5-1 and TRBJ2-5, with TRBD2 identical over 15 bases. The J segment lost 0 bases and the V segment lost 5 bases, leaving 2 bases of the junction unmatched. The CDR3 has 16 amino acids. CDR1 and CDR2 from the germline V gene are SGHRS and YFSETQ. CDR3 amino acids: CASRGTSGGYQETQYF. The CDR3 nucleotides are TGCGCCAGCAGGGGGACTAGCGGGGGGTACCAAGAGACCCAGTACTTC.

The gene calls are TRBV6-1 and TRBJ1-3; tentative D call: TRBD1 (5 bases). Germline lookup yields CDR1 MNHNS and CDR2 SASEGT. The CDR3 contains 13 residues. Trimming took off 10 bases at V and 4 bases at J, with 14 bases between the two ends. Here the CDR3 DNA reads TGTGCCACCAACCGGGGGGACGGAAACACCATATATTTT. It translates to CATNRGDGNTIYF.

This clonotype was seen a few times. The gene calls are TRBV27 and TRBJ2-7; 8 bases are shared with TRBD1. Germline CDR1 MNHEY, CDR2 SMNVEV (reference sequence). The CDR3 runs 15 residues. Unmatched junction bases numbered 6, after V lost 0 bases and J lost 5 bases. The DNA of the CDR3 is TGTGCCAGCAGTTTATCGAGACCCAGGGGGCACGAGCAGTACTTC. Residues: CASSLSRPRGHEQYF.

J is TRBJ2-5 and V is TRBV20-1; D is tentatively TRBD1 or TRBD2 (5 bases each). Germline-derived CDR1 and CDR2 are DFQATT and SNEGSKA (reference sequence). With 5 bases removed from V and 5 bases from J, the gap between germline ends came to 24 bases. The CDR3 consists of 16 residues. This CDR3 reads CSARPGRMIRLETQYF. The CDR3 DNA is TGCAGTGCTCGACCGGGACGTATGATTCGCTTGGAGACCCAGTACTTC.

The chain employs TRBV27 and TRBJ1-5, with a tentative D call TRBD1 (5 bases). V was clipped by 6 bases and J by 4 bases, with 13 bases between them. CDR1 MNHEY and CDR2 SMNVEV come from the germline V gene (reference sequence). The CDR3 is 14 residues long. CDR3 in DNA: TGTGCCAGCAGAACTAGGGGTGCGAATCAGCCCCAGCATTTT. Residues: CASRTRGANQPQHF.

The CDR3 spells CASRQGYNEQFF. The CDR3 region has the DNA TGTGCCAGCAGACAGGGGTACAATGAGCAGTTCTTC. The V gene is TRBV12-3 or TRBV12-4, the J gene TRBJ2-1, with 7 bases identical to TRBD1. The junction had 0 bases not matched to a gene; V was cut back by 6 bases and J by 4 bases. This CDR3 spans 12 amino acids.